This TCR beta chain emerged from a study of glioma-infiltrating T cells. Using RNA template, CDR3s of TCR alpha and beta were amplified with iRepertoire arm-PCR. MiXCR, applied by TCRdb to the multiplex PCR reads, yields one record per CDR3 protein. The table records 150,000 to 200,000 distinct CDR3 sequences, more than 35% of them present only once. For this clonotype: The antigen remains unidentified. A much larger clone lies one base from this, so it may be a read error.

Study results and limitations: Tissue and blood shared very few CDR3 sequences. Gliomas, especially low-grade, showed above-expected tissue-blood divergence; non-neoplastic patients showed below.

CDR3 size: 14 residues. Germline CDR1 is SNHLY and CDR2 is FYNNEI. The V call is TRBV2, the J call TRBJ2-3, with 7 bases fitting TRBD1. This TCR was sampled from a human donor with low-grade glioma or glioblastoma, undergoing nonglioma brain surgery, or in good health (not recorded which). Sequencing was performed on glioma tissue, nonneoplastic brain tissue, or PBMCs (not recorded which). CDR3 sequence reads: CASTRDSSTDTKYF. CDR3 DNA sequence: TGTGCCAGCACCAGGGACAGTAGCACAGATACGAAGTATTTT.